The text below deals with one TCR beta chain. The sample originates from a study of cytotoxic CD8 clonotypes in ibrutinib-treated CLL. The germline V gene has CDR1 MNHEY and CDR2 SMNVEV (reference sequence). This CDR3 has 15 amino acids. Germline trimming cut 5 bases from V and 3 bases from J; bases unmatched to any gene: 7. Using immunoSEQ multiplex PCR, the repertoire was profiled, and TCRdb retains in-frame clones only, with some absent. Altogether about 76,000 clones are present, about 82% being singletons, with the ten largest covering 5.4%. The TCR comes from a human donor with chronic lymphocytic leukemia. V is TRBV27 and J is TRBJ2-1; 7 nucleotides agree with TRBD1. The source material was PBMCs, sampled before ibrutinib treatment. Here the CDR3 reads CASSGDSGFYNEQFF. The DNA for the CDR3 is TGTGCCAGCAGTGGGGACAGCGGCTTCTACAATGAGCAGTTCTTC.